This T cell receptor (beta chain) was sequenced for a study of cytomegalovirus exposure and HLA in healthy donors. 60 Vbeta and 13 Jbeta primers were used in PCR. Clones were read by immunoSEQ multiplex PCR, and TCRdb kept only the in-frame ones, dropping some. The sample contains 100,000 to 150,000 clones, 73% of which appear only once. From germline, CDR1 is GTSNPN and CDR2 SVGIG (reference sequence). V was pared by 7 bases and J by 1 base, with 13 bases between. This CDR3 is 14 amino acids long. This receptor was identified in a man between 60 and 75 years old in good health and CMV-seropositive. Sequencing was done on a sample of PBMCs. The chain has TRBV30 and TRBJ2-2; a possible D gene is TRBD1 (6 bases). The CDR3 coding sequence is TGTGCCTTTGACAGGTCAAGGAACACCGGGGAGCTGTTTTTT. This translates into CAFDRSRNTGELFF.